These 16 T cell receptor beta chains share one sample of origin, sequenced in a study of T cell changes during pregnancy in multiple sclerosis. Method: immunoSEQ multiplex PCR; TCRdb's copy keeps in-frame clones and lacks some. The table records more than 70,000 clones, 90% to 95% of them present only once. Sample: peripheral blood, taken after pregnancy. These receptors all come from a female donor in good health, enrolled as a control in a pregnancy study.

This clone was observed a handful of times. The chain employs TRBV9 and TRBJ1-2; the match to TRBD1 covers 7 bases. Losses at the gene ends were 0 bases for V and 7 bases for J; bases not matched to a gene: 9. The CDR3 contains 15 residues. Germline assignment: CDR1 SGDLS and CDR2 YYNGEE. The CDR3 region is CASSVEQGPGSGYTF. The CDR3 region has the DNA TGTGCCAGCAGCGTAGAACAGGGGCCGGGGAGTGGCTACACCTTC.

The chain joins TRBV2 to TRBJ1-5; 9 positions agree with TRBD1. J lost 7 bases, V lost 3 bases, and 4 bases had no gene match. The CDR3 runs to 14 residues. Germline V CDR1 and CDR2: SNHLY, FYNNEI. CDR3 protein: CASSDRDRAQPQHF. The CDR3 DNA sequence: TGTGCCAGCAGTGACCGGGACAGGGCCCAGCCCCAGCATTTT.

The genes are TRBV28 and TRBJ1-5, with 8 bases lining up with TRBD1. The CDR3 loop spans 15 amino acids. Per the germline V gene, CDR1 is MDHEN and CDR2 is SYDVKM. V was pared by 6 bases and J by 4 bases, with 8 bases of the junction left unmatched. The CDR3 is CASSPATGVNQPQHF. The CDR3 DNA is TGTGCCAGCAGCCCTGCGACAGGGGTTAATCAGCCCCAGCATTTT.

The rearrangement links TRBV5-6 to TRBJ2-7, with D possibly being TRBD1 (5 bases). This CDR3 spans 16 amino acids. Looked up from germline, CDR1 is SGHDT and CDR2 is YYEEEE. V was pared by 1 base and J by 5 bases, with 19 bases between. Here the CDR3 reads CASSLKESGSFNEQYF. DNA of the CDR3: TGTGCCAGCAGCTTGAAGGAGTCAGGGTCTTTCAACGAGCAGTACTTC. Variable domain in full (rest from reference TRBV5-6 and TRBJ2-7): DAGVTQSPTHLIKTRGQQVTLRCSPKSGHDTVSWYQQALGQGPQFIFQYYEEEERQRGNFPDRFSGHQFPNYSSELNVNALLLGDSALYLCASSLKESGSFNEQYFGPGTRLTVT.

The chain employs TRBV27 and TRBJ2-7; D is possibly TRBD1 (5 bases). The germline V gene has CDR1 MNHEY and CDR2 SMNVEV (reference sequence). V was pared by 3 bases and J by 3 bases, with 12 bases between. CDR3 length: 14 residues. CDR3 protein: CASSLQGGDYEQYF. The CDR3 DNA reads TGTGCCAGCAGTTTGCAGGGTGGGGACTACGAGCAGTACTTC.

The CDR3 DNA sequence: TGTGCCAGCAGCTTACCGCTAGCGGGGGTAACTAATGAAAAACTGTTTTTT. It encodes CASSLPLAGVTNEKLFF. This chain connects TRBV7-9 to TRBJ1-4, with a weak D call TRBD1 (5 bases). V shed 2 bases and J shed 1 base, with 14 bases lying between them. The CDR3 length is 17 residues. In germline, CDR1 is SEHNR, CDR2 FQNEAQ (reference sequence).

The rearrangement links TRBV7-2 to TRBJ2-7, with D unclear. CDR3 length: 13 amino acids. V lost 4 bases, J lost 6 bases, and 13 bases lay in between. The V gene's germline CDR1 is SGHTA and CDR2 FQGNSA. CDR3 sequence reads: CASSYDFASEQYF. CDR3 coding DNA: TGTGCCAGCAGCTACGACTTTGCTTCCGAGCAGTACTTC.

This clone was counted a single time. The rearrangement links TRBV4-1 to TRBJ2-7; unclear D gene. V dropped 0 bases and J dropped 7 bases, with 7 bases sitting between them. CDR1 is MGHRA, CDR2 YSYEKL, per germline. This CDR3 has 12 residues. The CDR3 bases are TGCGCCAGCAGCCAAGATTGGCGGGAGCAGTACTTC. Protein: CASSQDWREQYF.

The chain joins TRBV10-3 to TRBJ2-1, with no clear D. In germline, CDR1 is ENHRY, CDR2 SYGVKD. This CDR3 is built from 13 residues. The V and J ends lost 2 bases and 4 bases respectively, with 6 bases between them. The CDR3 loop is CAISETDYNEQFF. CDR3 DNA: TGTGCCATCAGTGAGACAGATTACAATGAGCAGTTCTTC.

The chain joins TRBV12-5 to TRBJ2-7; weak D call: TRBD2 (5 bases). This CDR3 is built from 15 residues. V was cut by 0 bases and J by 2 bases, with 11 bases left in between. Germline V gene lookup returns CDR1 LGHNT and CDR2 FRNRAP. Written as DNA, the CDR3 is TGTGCTAGTGGTTTGGTATCTAGCCCAACCTACGAGCAGTACTTC. Translated, it gives CASGLVSSPTYEQYF.

The chain links TRBV7-3 to TRBJ1-6; perhaps TRBD1 as D (5 bases). The CDR3 is 13 amino acids. Germline assignment: CDR1 SGHTA and CDR2 FQGTGA. The V end was cut by 5 bases, the J end by 7 bases, with 9 bases between. CDR3 region: CASSADSNSPLHF. CDR3 sequence (DNA): TGTGCCAGCAGCGCCGACAGCAATTCACCCCTCCACTTT.

The chain has TRBV18 and TRBJ2-3, with D possibly matching TRBD1 (6 bases). Germline lookup yields CDR1 KGHSH and CDR2 LQKENI. CDR3 size: 14 residues. Deletions cut 5 bases from V and 1 base from J, with 10 bases between. The CDR3 region has the DNA TGTGCCAGCTCAAACAGGGTGGGCACAGATACGCAGTATTTT. This encodes CASSNRVGTDTQYF.

This sequence joins TRBV10-3 and TRBJ2-3; 7 positions match TRBD1. V was clipped by 0 bases and J by 1 base; unmatched bases: 7. CDR1 ENHRY and CDR2 SYGVKD come from the germline V gene. The CDR3 contains 17 residues. DNA for the CDR3: TGTGCCATCAGTGAGTCTTTGACAGGGATAGGCACAGATACGCAGTATTTT. The encoded protein is CAISESLTGIGTDTQYF.

The V call is TRBV27, the J call TRBJ1-1; maybe TRBD1 (6 bases). Trimming took 2 bases from V and 3 from J, leaving 10 bases between them. The germline gives CDR1 MNHEY, CDR2 SMNVEV (reference sequence). The CDR3 has 14 amino acids. CDR3 coding DNA: TGTGCCAGCAGTTTAAGGGGACACTACACTGAAGCTTTCTTT. Translation: CASSLRGHYTEAFF.

V and J are TRBV20-1 and TRBJ2-2; D is perhaps TRBD2 (5 bases). Germline loops: CDR1 DFQATT, CDR2 SNEGSKA (reference sequence). There are 10 residues in the CDR3. Trimming took 6 bases from V and 8 from J, leaving 7 bases between them. The CDR3 here is CSAGDGELFF. Here the CDR3 DNA reads TGCAGTGCCGGGGATGGGGAGCTGTTTTTT.

J is TRBJ2-5 and V is TRBV9; D is unclear. V shed 0 bases and J shed 6 bases, with 3 bases lying between them. Germline CDR1 is SGDLS and CDR2 is YYNGEE. CDR3 length equals 11 residues. CDR3 sequence reads: CASSVDKTQYF. DNA of the CDR3: TGTGCCAGCAGCGTAGACAAGACCCAGTACTTC.